This entry lists 21 T cell receptor beta chains sequenced from one sample in a study of post-analysis software for immune sequencing data. Study-wide findings and caveats: In patients, roughly 5 TRBV segments were more frequent than in controls, with TRBV5-6, TRBV5-1 and TRBV20-1 among them.

No antigen has been identified for these receptors. Incorporated into the TCR beta cDNA libraries were unique molecular identifiers, which served to reduce PCR and sequencing biases. Each CDR3 protein is one row after TCRdb ran MiXCR on the PCR reads. Of hundreds of thousands of distinct CDR3 sequences detected, under 55% appear once; the ten largest clones hold 9% to 14%. The specimen was blood. Source of these receptors: a girl aged 10-17 years with multiple sclerosis.

The V gene is TRBV12-3 or TRBV12-4, the J gene TRBJ1-5; 7 nucleotides agree with TRBD1. The CDR3 runs to 14 residues. Germline trimming cut 5 bases from V and 5 bases from J; bases unmatched to any gene: 6. This CDR3 reads CASSVGGPDQPQHF. The CDR3 nucleotides read TGTGCCAGCAGTGTAGGGGGCCCAGATCAGCCCCAGCATTTT.

The J gene is TRBJ2-7, the V gene TRBV2, with a possible D match to TRBD1 (5 bases). There are 15 residues in the CDR3. V dropped 4 bases and J dropped 4 bases, with 17 bases sitting between them. CDR1 and CDR2 (germline): SNHLY, FYNNEI. The CDR3 DNA sequence: TGTGCCAGCAGTGCCGGACACGGAGACCCATACGAGCAGTACTTC. Translating it yields CASSAGHGDPYEQYF.

This chain joins TRBV6-6 and TRBJ2-7; 8 bases are a match to TRBD1. CDR1 MNHNY and CDR2 SVGAGI come from the germline V gene (reference sequence). J was trimmed by 6 bases and V by 6 bases; bases with no gene match: 10. This CDR3 contains 14 residues. The CDR3: CASRWGQAEGEQYF. CDR3 coding DNA: TGTGCCAGCAGGTGGGGACAGGCGGAGGGCGAGCAGTACTTC.

The chain links TRBV5-1 to TRBJ2-1; the match to TRBD2 covers 7 bases. This CDR3 has 14 residues. With V trimmed by 0 bases and J by 10 bases, 7 bases remained unmatched. CDR1 and CDR2 (germline): SGHRS, YFSETQ. CDR3 in DNA: TGCGCCAGCAGCTTGGAAGGCGGGAGCTACGAGCAGTTCTTC. Its protein product is CASSLEGGSYEQFF.

This clonotype has only a few counts. The chain uses TRBV12-3 or TRBV12-4 and TRBJ2-7; weak D call: TRBD2 (6 bases). CDR3 size: 13 residues. V lost 5 bases and J lost 4, with 12 bases in between. CDR3 protein: CASSGPGRYEQYF. CDR3 DNA sequence: TGTGCCAGCAGTGGCCCGGGGAGGTACGAGCAGTACTTC.

This clonotype was counted between two and nine times. The CDR3: CASSHGGEAFF. CDR3 coding DNA: TGTGCCAGCAGTCACGGTGGGGAAGCTTTCTTT. The chain links TRBV27 to TRBJ1-1; D gene uncertain. The germline V and J ends were trimmed by 5 bases and 8 bases, with 9 bases remaining between them. From germline, CDR1 is MNHEY and CDR2 SMNVEV (reference sequence). The CDR3 sequence is 11 residues long.

The chain uses TRBV20-1 and TRBJ2-4, with 8 bases aligning to TRBD1. The end of the DNA fits TRBJ2-7 better, so the J call may be wrong. Germline V CDR1 and CDR2: DFQATT, SNEGSKA (reference sequence). There are 12 residues in the CDR3. The CDR3 nucleotides read TGCAGTGCTAGGGACAGGGAGACCGAGCAGTACGTC. Translated, it gives CSARDRETEQYV.

V is TRBV4-2 and J is TRBJ2-1, with TRBD2 identical over 9 bases. CDR3 length: 16 amino acids. Germline V gene data show CDR1 as LGHNA and CDR2 as YNFKEQ. Losses at the gene ends were 7 bases for V and 9 bases for J; bases not matched to a gene: 16. The CDR3 sequence: CASTYDSGRKEAEQFF. In DNA, the CDR3 is TGTGCCAGCACCTACGATAGCGGGAGAAAGGAGGCTGAGCAGTTCTTC.

The chain recombines TRBV20-1 with TRBJ1-1; 7 bases line up with TRBD1. CDR3 size: 14 residues. V lost 3 bases to trimming and J lost 5 bases; unmatched junction nucleotides: 9. Germline V gives CDR1 DFQATT, CDR2 SNEGSKA (reference sequence). CDR3 protein: CSASEGGPLTEAFF. CDR3 coding DNA: TGCAGTGCTAGTGAAGGGGGCCCCCTAACTGAAGCTTTCTTT.

This clonotype appeared a few times. This chain connects TRBV28 to TRBJ2-1, with unresolved D. This CDR3 has 17 residues. Per the germline V gene, CDR1 is MDHEN and CDR2 is SYDVKM. Deletions cut 2 bases from V and 7 bases from J, with 21 bases between. CDR3 bases: TGTGCCAGCAGTTTAAACCCCCGGCTTCGAAGTAGGAATGAGCAGTTCTTC. It translates to CASSLNPRLRSRNEQFF.

V usage is TRBV10-2 and J usage is TRBJ2-4; no firm D call. Germline V gene lookup returns CDR1 WSHSY and CDR2 SAAADI. Trimming took 0 bases from V and 3 from J, leaving 9 bases between them. The CDR3 extends over 15 amino acids. The CDR3 sequence is CASSESRDFKNIQYF. CDR3 sequence (DNA): TGCGCCAGCAGTGAGTCTAGAGATTTCAAAAACATTCAGTACTTC.

J is TRBJ1-1 and V is TRBV7-4, with D perhaps matching TRBD1 (5 bases). This CDR3 is 15 amino acids long. Trimming cost V 7 bases and J 0 bases, with 15 bases left between them. Looked up from germline, CDR1 is SGHVT and CDR2 is SQSDAQ. CDR3 loop: CASNPGQGMNTEAFF. The CDR3 DNA follows: TGTGCCAGCAACCCAGGCCAGGGCATGAACACTGAAGCTTTCTTT.

The rearrangement joins TRBV7-2 to TRBJ2-7; 7 bases line up with TRBD1. V lost 5 bases to trimming and J lost 1 base; unmatched junction nucleotides: 5. The germline CDR1 and CDR2 sequences are SGHTA and FQGNSA. CDR3 length: 14 amino acids. CDR3 DNA: TGTGCCAGCAGCATTTCGGGACAGTCCTACGAGCAGTACTTC. Translating it yields CASSISGQSYEQYF.

The chain has TRBV3-1 and TRBJ1-2; D unclear. The ends were cut back, 4 bases at V and 4 bases at J, with 7 bases in the middle. CDR1 and CDR2 from the germline V gene are LGHDT and YNNKEL (reference sequence). The CDR3 is 12 amino acids. CDR3 sequence: CASSRRSYGYTF. The CDR3 nucleotides are TGTGCCAGCAGCCGACGCAGCTATGGCTACACCTTC.

Only a few counts were recorded for this clonotype. The chain employs TRBV20-1 and TRBJ2-7; D remains ambiguous. Trimming stripped 6 bases from V and 2 bases from J, with 11 bases between. The CDR3 spans 12 residues. The V gene's germline CDR1 is DFQATT and CDR2 SNEGSKA (reference sequence). The CDR3 is CSAQDPPYEQYF. As DNA, the CDR3 is TGCAGTGCCCAGGACCCACCCTACGAGCAGTACTTC.

The chain has TRBV6-2 or TRBV6-3 and TRBJ2-3; D remains ambiguous. Germline assignment: CDR1 MNHEY and CDR2 SVGEGT. The CDR3 extends over 14 amino acids. The V end lost 7 bases, the J end lost 2 bases, and 13 bases lay between the germline ends. In DNA, the CDR3 is TGTGCCAGCAAAGGAGAGGCCGACACAGATACGCAGTATTTT. This translates into CASKGEADTDTQYF.

The rearrangement joins TRBV4-1 to TRBJ2-1; 7 nucleotides align to TRBD1. CDR1 MGHRA and CDR2 YSYEKL come from the germline V gene. This CDR3 spans 16 amino acids. With 2 bases clipped from V and 2 bases from J, the junction kept 6 bases outside the gene matches. CDR3 sequence reads: CASSQTPGQTYNEQFF. CDR3 in DNA: TGCGCCAGCAGCCAAACACCGGGACAGACCTACAATGAGCAGTTCTTC.

The chain has TRBV12-3 or TRBV12-4 and TRBJ2-5; 11 nucleotides line up with TRBD1. The J call may not be correct, given that the DNA end is closer to TRBJ2-7. The CDR3 totals 14 residues. The CDR3 DNA sequence: TGTGCCAGCAGTTTTGGACAGGGGGCCACCGAGCAGTACTTC. It yields the protein CASSFGQGATEQYF.

This rearrangement joins TRBV7-3 to TRBJ2-1, with D hard to call. Trimming pared 5 bases from V and 6 bases from J, leaving 11 bases between. Germline assignment: CDR1 SGHTA and CDR2 FQGTGA. The CDR3 runs 13 residues. In DNA, the CDR3 is TGTGCCAGCAGCCCCGGCCTAGTCAATGAGCAGTTCTTC. Protein: CASSPGLVNEQFF. The variable domain in full, with the rest retrieved from reference TRBV7-3 and TRBJ2-1, is GAGVSQTPSNKVTEKGKYVELRCDPISGHTALYWYRQSLGQGPEFLIYFQGTGAADDSGLPNDRFFAVRPEGSVSTLKIQRTERGDSAVYLCASSPGLVNEQFFGPGTRLTVL.

This clonotype was seen a few times. The chain couples TRBV6-5 to TRBJ2-1; 11 bases are a match to TRBD2. This CDR3 is built from 14 residues. Trimming removed 8 bases from V and 11 bases from J; junction bases left unmatched: 11. Germline V gene lookup returns CDR1 MNHEY and CDR2 SVGAGI. CDR3 sequence (DNA): TGTGCCAGCCTAGGGACTAGCGGAAGCCCCAAGCAGTTCTTC. Protein: CASLGTSGSPKQFF.

This clonotype was picked up many times. J is TRBJ2-7 and V is TRBV6-2 or TRBV6-3, with D possibly matching TRBD2 (6 bases). Per germline, CDR1 MNHEY and CDR2 SVGEGT. V dropped 0 bases and J dropped 2 bases, with 14 bases sitting between them. The CDR3 loop spans 16 amino acids. The CDR3 DNA reads as TGTGCCAGCAGTTACTCGTTGCGGGATCCTACCTACGAGCAGTACTTC. It is translated as CASSYSLRDPTYEQYF.